Included here is one TCR beta chain sequence, with context. Its antigen remains unidentified. The sample holds other DNA sequences that translate to the same CDR3. Trimming took off 1 base at V and 2 bases at J, with 5 bases between the two ends. CDR3 size: 13 residues. Germline V gene lookup returns CDR1 SGHNT and CDR2 YENEEA. These data belong to a study of shared clonotypes between healthy human individuals. Study observations and caveats: Investigators collected only blood, and repertoires in tissues likely differ.

Assay: immunoSEQ multiplex PCR; the TCRdb copy retains only in-frame clones and omits some. This sample has 2.3 million or so clones, with over 90% found just once. The receptor comes from a man between 18 and 29 years old in good health. Some clones in this sample may be carry-over from other donors' samples. Input material: naive CD4+ T cells from PBMCs. The subset is: CD45RA+ positively selected. The J gene is TRBJ2-5, the V gene TRBV11-3; unclear D gene. CDR3 residues: CASSLGLQETQYF. The CDR3 region has the DNA TGTGCCAGCAGCTTAGGTTTGCAAGAGACCCAGTACTTC. Full variable domain (missing parts from reference TRBV11-3 and TRBJ2-5): EAGVVQSPRYKIIEKKQPVAFWCNPISGHNTLYWYLQNLGQGPELLIRYENEEAVDDSQLPKDRFSAERLKGVDSTLKIQPAELGDSAVYLCASSLGLQETQYFGPGTRLLVL.